Included here is one T cell receptor beta chain sequence, with context. Its target is unknown. Repertoires were generated with immunoSEQ multiplex PCR, while TCRdb's copy carries only in-frame clones and drops some. The sample lists almost 90,000 clones; approximately 89% were seen once. This specimen comes from a study of T cell repertoires and HLA-DP antigens. Study-wide context: Sorted CD137+CD4+ samples averaged about 210 ng DNA; pre-culture CD4+ samples, around 1,100 ng.

Study-wide results and caveats: Total CD4+ responders were stimulated by HeLa antigen-presenting cells.

Germline values: CDR1 SGHRS, CDR2 YFSETQ. V was pared by 4 bases and J by 3 bases, with 10 bases of the junction left unmatched. The CDR3 spans 16 residues. The V and J genes are TRBV5-1 and TRBJ1-3; 7 nucleotides match TRBD1. The receptor comes from a man aged 50 or older in good health and CMV-seronegative. The sequenced sample was CD4+ T cells from PBMCs. This CDR3 reads CASSLYTGVFGNTIYF. The CDR3, as DNA: TGCGCCAGCAGCCTGTATACAGGGGTCTTTGGAAACACCATATATTTT.